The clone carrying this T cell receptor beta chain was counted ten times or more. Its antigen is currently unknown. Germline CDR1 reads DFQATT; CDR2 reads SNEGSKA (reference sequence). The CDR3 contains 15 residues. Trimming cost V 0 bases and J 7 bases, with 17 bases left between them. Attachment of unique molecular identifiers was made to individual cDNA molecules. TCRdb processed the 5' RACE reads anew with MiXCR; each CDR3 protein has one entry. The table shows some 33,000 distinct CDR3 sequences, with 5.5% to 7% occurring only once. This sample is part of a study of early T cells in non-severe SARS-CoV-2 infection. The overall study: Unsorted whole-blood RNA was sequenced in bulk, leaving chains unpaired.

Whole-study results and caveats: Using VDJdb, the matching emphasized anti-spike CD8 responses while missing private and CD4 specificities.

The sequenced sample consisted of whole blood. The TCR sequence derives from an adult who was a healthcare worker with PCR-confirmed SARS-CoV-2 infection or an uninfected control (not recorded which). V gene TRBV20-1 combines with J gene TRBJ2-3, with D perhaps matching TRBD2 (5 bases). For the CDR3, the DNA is TGCAGTGCTAGAGATATGGGCGCCTCGGGAAATACGCAGTATTTT. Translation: CSARDMGASGNTQYF.